The sample holds a few counts of the clone carrying this TCR beta chain. The antigen is not known. This sample was included in a study of T cell repertoires in cytomegalovirus infection. Study context: Selected CMV epitopes included recently identified HLA-C-restricted ones as well as well-studied HLA-B-restricted ones. Both CMV infection and a matching HLA type were indicated by public TCR beta signatures.

TCRdb passed the reads through MiXCR, listing each CDR3 protein once. The sample has 160,000 or so distinct CDR3 sequences; about a fifth are singletons. The CDR3 is made up of 19 amino acids. CDR1 is MNHEY and CDR2 is SVGEGT in the germline V gene. V was clipped by 5 bases and J by 0 bases; unmatched bases: 17. Study outcomes and limitations: The study found HLA-C-restricted CMV-specific TCR beta clonotypes dominating the ex vivo response. Cumulated frequencies of public TCR beta families served to identify carriers of CMV plus the relevant HLA.

J is TRBJ2-3 and V is TRBV6-2 or TRBV6-3; 7 positions agree with TRBD1. The source of this sequence is a human donor in good health (CMV status not recorded). Some clones in this sample may be carry-over from other donors' samples. Sequenced material: CD8+ T cells from cultured PBMCs, taken from culture after CMV antigen stimulation. This CDR3 is CASSTALDRPITSTDTQYF. CDR3 bases: TGTGCCAGCAGTACCGCCCTGGACAGGCCTATCACTAGCACAGATACGCAGTATTTT.